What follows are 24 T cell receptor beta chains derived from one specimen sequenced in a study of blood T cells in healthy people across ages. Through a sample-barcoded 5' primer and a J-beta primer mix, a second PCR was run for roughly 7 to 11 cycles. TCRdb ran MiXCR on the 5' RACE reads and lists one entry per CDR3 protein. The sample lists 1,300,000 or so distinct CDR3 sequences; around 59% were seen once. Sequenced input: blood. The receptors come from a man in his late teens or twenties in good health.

CDR3 region: CASSIGQVGYTF. CDR3 bases: TGTGCCAGCAGCATAGGACAAGTGGGCTACACCTTC. The V gene is TRBV12-3 or TRBV12-4, the J gene TRBJ1-2; D possibly corresponds to TRBD1 (5 bases). Trimming stripped 6 bases from V and 8 bases from J, with 13 bases between. The CDR3 extends over 12 amino acids.

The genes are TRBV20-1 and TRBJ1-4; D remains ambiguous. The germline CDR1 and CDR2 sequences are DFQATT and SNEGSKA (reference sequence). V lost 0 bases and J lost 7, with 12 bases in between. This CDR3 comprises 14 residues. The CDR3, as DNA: TGCAGTGCTAGAGATTCGGGGTACCGTGAAAAACTGTTTTTT. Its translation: CSARDSGYREKLFF.

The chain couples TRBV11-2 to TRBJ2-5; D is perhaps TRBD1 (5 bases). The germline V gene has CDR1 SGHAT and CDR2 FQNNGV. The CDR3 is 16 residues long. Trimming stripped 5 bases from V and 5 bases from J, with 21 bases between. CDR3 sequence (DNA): TGTGCCAGCAGCGGAGCCGACAGAGCCGCTATGGAGACCCAGTACTTC. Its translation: CASSGADRAAMETQYF.

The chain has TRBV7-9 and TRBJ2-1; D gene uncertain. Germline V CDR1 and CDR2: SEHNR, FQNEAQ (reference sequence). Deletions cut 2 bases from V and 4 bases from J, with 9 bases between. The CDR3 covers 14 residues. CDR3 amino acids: CASSLLNQYNEQFF. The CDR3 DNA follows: TGTGCCAGCAGCTTATTAAACCAGTACAATGAGCAGTTCTTC. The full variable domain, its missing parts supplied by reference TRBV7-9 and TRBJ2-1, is DTGVSQNPRHKITKRGQNVTFRCDPISEHNRLYWYRQTLGQGPEFLTYFQNEAQLEKSRLLSDRFSAERPKGSFSTLEIQRTEQGDSAMYLCASSLLNQYNEQFFGPGTRLTVL.

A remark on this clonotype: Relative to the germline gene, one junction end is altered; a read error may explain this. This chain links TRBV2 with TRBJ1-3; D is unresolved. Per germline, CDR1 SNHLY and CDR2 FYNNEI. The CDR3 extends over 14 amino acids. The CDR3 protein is CATNYISSENTIYF. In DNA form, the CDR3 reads TGTGCCACCAATTACATAAGCTCTGAAAACACCATATATTTT.

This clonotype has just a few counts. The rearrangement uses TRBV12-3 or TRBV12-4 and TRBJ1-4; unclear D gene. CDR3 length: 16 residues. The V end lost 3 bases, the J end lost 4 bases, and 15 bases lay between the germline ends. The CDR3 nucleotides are TGTGCCAGCAGTTTCTGGACCGGCCGGGATAATGAAAAACTGTTTTTT. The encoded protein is CASSFWTGRDNEKLFF.

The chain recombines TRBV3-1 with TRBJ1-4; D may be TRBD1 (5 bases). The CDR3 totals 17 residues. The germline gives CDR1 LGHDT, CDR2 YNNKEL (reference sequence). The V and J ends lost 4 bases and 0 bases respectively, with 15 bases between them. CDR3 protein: CASSPGRSPPTNEKLFF. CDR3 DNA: TGTGCCAGCAGCCCGGGACGGTCACCCCCAACTAATGAAAAACTGTTTTTT. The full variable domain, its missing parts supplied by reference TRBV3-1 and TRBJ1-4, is DTAVSQTPKYLVTQMGNDKSIKCEQNLGHDTMYWYKQDSKKFLKIMFSYNNKELIINETVPNRFSPKSPDKAHLNLHINSLELGDSAVYFCASSPGRSPPTNEKLFFGSGTQLSVL.

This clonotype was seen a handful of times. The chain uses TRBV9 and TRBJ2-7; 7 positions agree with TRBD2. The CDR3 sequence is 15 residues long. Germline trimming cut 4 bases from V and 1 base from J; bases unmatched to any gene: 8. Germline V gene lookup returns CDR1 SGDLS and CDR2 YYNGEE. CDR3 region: CASSPVAGISYEQYF. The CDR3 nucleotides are TGTGCCAGCAGCCCAGTAGCGGGCATATCCTACGAGCAGTACTTC.

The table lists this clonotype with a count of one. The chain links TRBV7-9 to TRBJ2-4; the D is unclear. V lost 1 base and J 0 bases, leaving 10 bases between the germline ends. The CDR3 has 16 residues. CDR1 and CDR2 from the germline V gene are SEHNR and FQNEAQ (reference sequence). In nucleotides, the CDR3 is TGTGCCAGCAGCTTAGGGACCTCGGGAGCCAAAAACATTCAGTACTTC. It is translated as CASSLGTSGAKNIQYF.

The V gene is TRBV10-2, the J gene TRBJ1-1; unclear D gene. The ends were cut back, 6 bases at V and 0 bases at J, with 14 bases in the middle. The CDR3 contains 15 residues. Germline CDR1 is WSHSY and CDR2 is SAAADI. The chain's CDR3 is CASREYPKMNTEAFF. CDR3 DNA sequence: TGCGCCAGCAGGGAATATCCCAAGATGAACACTGAAGCTTTCTTT.

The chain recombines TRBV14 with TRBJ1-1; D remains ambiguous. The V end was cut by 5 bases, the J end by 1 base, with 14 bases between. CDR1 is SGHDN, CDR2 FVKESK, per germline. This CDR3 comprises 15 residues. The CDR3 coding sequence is TGTGCCAGCAGCTTGCGGCCTCGCGGGAACACTGAAGCTTTCTTT. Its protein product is CASSLRPRGNTEAFF.

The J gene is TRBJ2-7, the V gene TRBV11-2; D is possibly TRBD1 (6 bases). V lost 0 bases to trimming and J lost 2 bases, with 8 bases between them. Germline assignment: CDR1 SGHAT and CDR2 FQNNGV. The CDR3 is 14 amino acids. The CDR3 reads CASSLDWTAYEQYF. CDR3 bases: TGTGCCAGCAGCTTAGATTGGACAGCCTACGAGCAGTACTTC.

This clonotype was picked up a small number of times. CDR3 loop: CATGGGIDVAKNIQYF. CDR3 bases: TGTGCCACTGGGGGGGGGATAGATGTAGCCAAAAACATTCAGTACTTC. V and J are TRBV6-1 and TRBJ2-4, with TRBD2 identical over 7 bases. The V gene's germline CDR1 is MNHNS and CDR2 SASEGT. V lost 10 bases to trimming and J lost 0 bases; unmatched junction nucleotides: 12. The CDR3 consists of 16 residues.

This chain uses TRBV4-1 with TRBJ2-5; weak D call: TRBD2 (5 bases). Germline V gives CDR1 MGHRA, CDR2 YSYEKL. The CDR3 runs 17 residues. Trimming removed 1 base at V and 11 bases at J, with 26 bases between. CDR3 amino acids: CASSQAGRLSRQNEQYF. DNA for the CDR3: TGCGCCAGCAGCCAAGCGGGAAGGCTAAGCCGGCAGAATGAGCAGTACTTC.

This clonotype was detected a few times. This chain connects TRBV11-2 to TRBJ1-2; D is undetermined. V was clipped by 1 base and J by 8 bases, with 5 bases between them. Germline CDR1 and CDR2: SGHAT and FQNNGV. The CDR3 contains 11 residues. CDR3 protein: CASSLVGGYTF. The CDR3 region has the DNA TGTGCCAGCAGCTTAGTGGGCGGCTACACCTTC. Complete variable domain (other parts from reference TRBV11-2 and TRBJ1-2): EAGVAQSPRYKIIEKRQSVAFWCNPISGHATLYWYQQILGQGPKLLIQFQNNGVVDDSQLPKDRFSAERLKGVDSTLKIQPAKLEDSAVYLCASSLVGGYTFGSGTRLTVV.

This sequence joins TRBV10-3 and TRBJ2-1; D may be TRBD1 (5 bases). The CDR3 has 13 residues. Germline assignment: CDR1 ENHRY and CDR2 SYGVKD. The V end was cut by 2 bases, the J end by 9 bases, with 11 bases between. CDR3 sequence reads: CAISEENRSEQFF. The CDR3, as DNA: TGTGCCATCAGTGAGGAAAACAGGAGTGAGCAGTTCTTC.

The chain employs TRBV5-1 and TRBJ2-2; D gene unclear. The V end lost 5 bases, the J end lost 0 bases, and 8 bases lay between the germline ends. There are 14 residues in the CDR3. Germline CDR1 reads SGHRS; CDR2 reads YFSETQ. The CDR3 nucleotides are TGCGCCAGCAGTATAGTACCGAACACCGGGGAGCTGTTTTTT. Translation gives CASSIVPNTGELFF. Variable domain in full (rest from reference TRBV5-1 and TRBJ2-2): KAGVTQTPRYLIKTRGQQVTLSCSPISGHRSVSWYQQTPGQGLQFLFEYFSETQRNKGNFPGRFSGRQFSNSRSEMNVSTLELGDSALYLCASSIVPNTGELFFGEGSRLTVL.

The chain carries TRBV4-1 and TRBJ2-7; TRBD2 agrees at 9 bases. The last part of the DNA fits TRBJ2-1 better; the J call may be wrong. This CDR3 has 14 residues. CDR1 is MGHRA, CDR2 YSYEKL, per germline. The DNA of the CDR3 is TGCGCCAGCAGCCTCGGCGGGGGGGTAGGTGAGCAGTTCTTC. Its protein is CASSLGGGVGEQFF.

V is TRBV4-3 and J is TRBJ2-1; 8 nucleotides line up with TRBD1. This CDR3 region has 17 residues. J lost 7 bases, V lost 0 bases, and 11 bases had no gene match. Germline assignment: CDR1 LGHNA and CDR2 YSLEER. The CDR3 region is CASSQDLGAGGRNEQFF. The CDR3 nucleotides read TGCGCCAGCAGCCAAGATCTCGGGGCAGGGGGCAGGAATGAGCAGTTCTTC.

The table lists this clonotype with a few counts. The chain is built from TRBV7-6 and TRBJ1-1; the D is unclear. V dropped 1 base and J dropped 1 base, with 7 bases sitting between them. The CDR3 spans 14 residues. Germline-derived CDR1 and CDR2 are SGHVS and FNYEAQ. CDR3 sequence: CASSLDPANTEAFF. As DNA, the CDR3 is TGTGCCAGCAGCTTAGACCCAGCGAACACTGAAGCTTTCTTT.

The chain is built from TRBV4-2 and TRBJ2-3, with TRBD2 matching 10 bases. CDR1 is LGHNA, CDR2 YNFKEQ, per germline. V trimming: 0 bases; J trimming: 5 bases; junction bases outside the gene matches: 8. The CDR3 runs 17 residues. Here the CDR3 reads CASSQDLAGAAQDTQYF. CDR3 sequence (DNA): TGTGCCAGCAGCCAAGATCTAGCGGGAGCGGCTCAAGATACGCAGTATTTT.

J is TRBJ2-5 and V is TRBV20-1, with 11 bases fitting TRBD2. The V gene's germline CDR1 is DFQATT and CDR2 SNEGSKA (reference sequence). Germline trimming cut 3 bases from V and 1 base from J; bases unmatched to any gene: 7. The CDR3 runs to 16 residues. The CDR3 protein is CSASLPSGGLQETQYF. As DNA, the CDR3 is TGCAGTGCTAGTCTCCCTAGCGGGGGGCTCCAAGAGACCCAGTACTTC.

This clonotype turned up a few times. The CDR3 bases are TGTGCCCAATCCTTGGGACACGGAGGTAATGAGCAGTTCTTC. Translated: CAQSLGHGGNEQFF. The chain recombines TRBV30 with TRBJ2-1; D is possibly TRBD1 (6 bases). The CDR3 loop spans 14 amino acids. Trimming removed 8 bases from V and 7 bases from J, with 21 bases in between. Germline loops: CDR1 GTSNPN, CDR2 SVGIG (reference sequence).

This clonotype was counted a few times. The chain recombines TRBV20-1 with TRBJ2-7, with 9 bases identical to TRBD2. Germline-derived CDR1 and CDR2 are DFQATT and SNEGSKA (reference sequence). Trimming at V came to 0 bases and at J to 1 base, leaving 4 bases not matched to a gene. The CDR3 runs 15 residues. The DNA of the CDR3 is TGCAGTGCTAGAGACTTAGCGGGAGAGTCCTACGAGCAGTACTTC. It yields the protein CSARDLAGESYEQYF.